Below are 2 T cell receptor beta chains sequenced from a single sample in a study of blood T cell repertoires in COVID-19. The table came from immunoSEQ multiplex PCR; TCRdb's copy has only in-frame clones and leaves some out. The table lists approximately 110,000 clones, 70% to 90% of them singletons. Sequenced sample: peripheral blood. Receptor source: a human donor in a cohort sampled during active COVID-19.

The V and J genes are TRBV10-1 and TRBJ2-1; TRBD2 aligns across 8 bases. V dropped 3 bases and J dropped 10; count of bases not matched to a gene: 8. This CDR3 contains 14 residues. Germline CDR1 WNHNN, CDR2 SYGVQD (reference sequence). The CDR3 loop is CASSDAGGRREQFF. The DNA of the CDR3 is TGCGCCAGCAGTGATGCGGGAGGTCGGAGGGAGCAGTTCTTC.

The rearrangement links TRBV12-3 or TRBV12-4 to TRBJ1-5; D uncertain. The V end lost 0 bases, the J end lost 5 bases, and 5 bases lay between the germline ends. CDR3 length: 13 residues. CDR3 region: CASSLAAHQPQHF. The CDR3 DNA follows: TGTGCCAGCAGTTTAGCAGCCCATCAGCCCCAGCATTTT.